This T cell receptor (beta chain) was identified during a study of T cell responses to AZD1222 COVID-19 vaccine. Sequencing used immunoSEQ multiplex PCR; TCRdb keeps in-frame clones, though not all of them. Of 95,000 to 150,000 clones listed, about 92% are singletons. Note on this clone: Antigen unknown.

Study results and limitations: Reportedly, nearly half the spike-specific TCRs target unmutated variant regions. After the peak T cell response, and only then, were repertoires sampled. White British people made up most donors, females outnumbered males, and clonal diversity was possibly underestimated.

The sequencing here drew on peripheral blood, taken 28 days after the second AZD1222 dose. The TCR originated in an adult who received the AZD1222 COVID-19 vaccine.

CDR3 sequence: CASSIENRDQPQHF. The CDR3 nucleotides are TGTGCCAGTAGTATAGAAAACAGGGATCAGCCCCAGCATTTT. The chain joins TRBV19 to TRBJ1-5, with D possibly matching TRBD1 (6 bases). The V gene's germline CDR1 is LNHDA and CDR2 SQIVND (reference sequence). This CDR3 is built from 14 residues. V was cut by 0 bases and J by 5 bases, with 8 bases left in between. The entire variable domain, with the rest obtained from reference TRBV19 and TRBJ1-5, is as follows: DGGITQSPKYLFRKEGQNVTLSCEQNLNHDAMYWYRQDPGQGLRLIYYSQIVNDFQKGDIAEGYSVSREKKESFPLTVTSAQKNPTAFYLCASSIENRDQPQHFGDGTRLSIL.